Listed below are T cell receptor beta chains from one sample, sequenced in a study of T cell repertoires in cytomegalovirus infection. TCRdb reanalysed the reads using MiXCR and keeps one entry per CDR3 protein. The sample lists roughly 920,000 distinct CDR3 sequences, roughly a third occurring once. Their antigens are not known. The sequences come from cultured CD8+ T cells from PBMCs, collected from culture after CMV antigen stimulation. These receptor sequences come from a human donor in good health (CMV status not recorded). Some clones in this sample may be carry-over from other donors' samples. Each CDR3 is given with its conserved first and last residue. The order of the fields is J gene, V gene, clone size, D gene, CDR3 protein, CDR3 DNA. A D gene is named only where the DNA matches it firmly. Size is omitted from some rows. Given values are once, few, many or a class for expanded clones.

j_call: TRBJ1-2
v_call: TRBV12-3/TRBV12-4
clone_size: .
d_call: TRBD1
cdr3_aa: CASSKPGQGYYGYTF
cdr3_nt: TGTGCCAGCAGTAAACCGGGACAGGGTTACTATGGCTACACCTTC

j_call: TRBJ2-5
v_call: TRBV4-2
clone_size: .
d_call: TRBD2
cdr3_aa: CASSQDWRGGQETQYF
cdr3_nt: TGTGCCAGCAGCCAAGACTGGCGGGGAGGGCAAGAGACCCAGTACTTC

j_call: TRBJ1-1
v_call: TRBV5-1
clone_size: .
d_call: .
cdr3_aa: CASSRERVTEAFF
cdr3_nt: TGCGCCAGCAGCCGAGAGAGAGTGACTGAAGCTTTCTTT

j_call: TRBJ2-4
v_call: TRBV5-1
clone_size: few
d_call: TRBD1
cdr3_aa: CASSLAWTGDIQYF
cdr3_nt: TGCGCCAGCAGCTTGGCCTGGACAGGAGACATTCAGTACTTC

j_call: TRBJ2-5
v_call: TRBV6-2/TRBV6-3
clone_size: .
d_call: .
cdr3_aa: CASTRAETQYF
cdr3_nt: TGTGCCAGCACAAGGGCGGAGACCCAGTACTTC

j_call: TRBJ2-5
v_call: TRBV7-3
clone_size: .
d_call: .
cdr3_aa: CASSPSGALYQETQYF
cdr3_nt: TGTGCCAGCAGCCCCTCGGGGGCGCTTTACCAAGAGACCCAGTACTTC

j_call: TRBJ1-2
v_call: TRBV27
clone_size: few
d_call: .
cdr3_aa: CASSPPPGNYGYTF
cdr3_nt: TGTGCCAGCAGTCCGCCCCCAGGGAACTATGGCTACACCTTC

j_call: TRBJ2-2
v_call: TRBV6-5
clone_size: .
d_call: .
cdr3_aa: CASSYAGATGELFF
cdr3_nt: TGTGCCAGCAGTTACGCAGGGGCCACCGGGGAGCTGTTTTTT

j_call: TRBJ2-1
v_call: TRBV14
clone_size: few
d_call: .
cdr3_aa: CASSLMVRYNEQFF
cdr3_nt: TGTGCCAGCAGCCTCATGGTGAGGTACAATGAGCAGTTCTTC

j_call: TRBJ1-2
v_call: TRBV7-2
clone_size: many
d_call: .
cdr3_aa: CASSLAWRGHNGYTF
cdr3_nt: TGTGCCAGCAGCTTAGCTTGGAGGGGACACAACGGCTACACCTTC

j_call: TRBJ2-2
v_call: TRBV4-1
clone_size: few
d_call: TRBD1
cdr3_aa: CASSQGQGGSGELFF
cdr3_nt: TGCGCCAGCAGCCAGGGACAGGGTGGTTCCGGGGAGCTGTTTTTT

j_call: TRBJ1-3
v_call: TRBV7-8
clone_size: few
d_call: TRBD1
cdr3_aa: CASSFNPIFPGTANSGNTIYF
cdr3_nt: TGTGCCAGCAGCTTCAACCCCATTTTCCCCGGGACAGCTAACTCTGGAAACACCATATATTTT

j_call: TRBJ2-1
v_call: TRBV6-1
clone_size: few
d_call: .
cdr3_aa: CASNLQFF
cdr3_nt: TGTGCCAGCAACCTGCAGTTCTTC

j_call: TRBJ1-1
v_call: TRBV5-1
clone_size: .
d_call: .
cdr3_aa: CASSLEGTENTEAFF
cdr3_nt: TGCGCCAGCAGCTTGGAGGGGACGGAAAACACTGAAGCTTTCTTT

j_call: TRBJ1-2
v_call: TRBV7-9
clone_size: .
d_call: .
cdr3_aa: CASSLVTVGYTF
cdr3_nt: TGTGCCAGCAGCCTAGTGACGGTTGGCTACACCTTC

j_call: TRBJ1-1
v_call: TRBV15
clone_size: .
d_call: TRBD1
cdr3_aa: CATSPDRGNTEAFF
cdr3_nt: TGTGCCACCAGCCCGGACAGGGGGAATACTGAAGCTTTCTTT

j_call: TRBJ2-1
v_call: TRBV7-9
clone_size: many
d_call: .
cdr3_aa: CASSLALRRGDNNEQFF
cdr3_nt: TGTGCCAGCAGCTTAGCGCTGAGGAGGGGGGACAACAATGAGCAGTTCTTC

j_call: TRBJ1-5
v_call: TRBV7-8
clone_size: few
d_call: .
cdr3_aa: CASSLVAPTDELDQPQHF
cdr3_nt: TGTGCCAGCAGCTTAGTAGCACCAACGGATGAGTTGGATCAGCCCCAGCATTTT

j_call: TRBJ1-2
v_call: TRBV6-6
clone_size: few
d_call: TRBD1
cdr3_aa: CASSLGGASNYGYTF
cdr3_nt: TGTGCCAGCAGCCTAGGGGGCGCTTCTAACTATGGCTACACCTTC

j_call: TRBJ2-7
v_call: TRBV20-1
clone_size: .
d_call: .
cdr3_aa: CSARLREASYEQYF
cdr3_nt: TGCAGTGCTAGGCTCCGAGAGGCTAGTTACGAGCAGTACTTC

j_call: TRBJ1-1
v_call: TRBV19
clone_size: few
d_call: .
cdr3_aa: CASGGDPGAEAFF
cdr3_nt: TGTGCCAGTGGGGGGGACCCAGGGGCTGAAGCTTTCTTT

j_call: TRBJ2-1
v_call: TRBV7-6
clone_size: once
d_call: TRBD2
cdr3_aa: CATSPGTTLTNEQFF
cdr3_nt: TGTGCCACCAGCCCCGGGACTACCTTGACGAATGAGCAGTTCTTC

j_call: TRBJ1-4
v_call: TRBV14
clone_size: few
d_call: .
cdr3_aa: CASSLLQGFSNREKLFF
cdr3_nt: TGTGCCAGCAGCCTCCTACAGGGTTTCTCCAATCGGGAAAAACTGTTTTTT

j_call: TRBJ2-7
v_call: TRBV11-2
clone_size: many
d_call: .
cdr3_aa: CASSLSSGGYEQYF
cdr3_nt: TGTGCCAGCAGCTTATCGTCCGGAGGATACGAGCAGTACTTC

j_call: TRBJ1-2
v_call: TRBV7-9
clone_size: few
d_call: .
cdr3_aa: CASSHGQPNYGYTF
cdr3_nt: TGTGCCAGCAGCCATGGACAGCCGAACTATGGCTACACCTTC

j_call: TRBJ1-5
v_call: TRBV6-2/TRBV6-3
clone_size: .
d_call: .
cdr3_aa: CASSRTNWGNQPQHF
cdr3_nt: TGTGCCAGCAGTCGGACAAATTGGGGCAATCAGCCCCAGCATTTT

j_call: TRBJ2-5
v_call: TRBV7-9
clone_size: .
d_call: .
cdr3_aa: CASSLGISKGETQYF
cdr3_nt: TGTGCCAGCAGCTTGGGCATTTCCAAGGGAGAGACCCAGTACTTC

j_call: TRBJ1-5
v_call: TRBV12-3/TRBV12-4
clone_size: .
d_call: .
cdr3_aa: CASADYRSNQPQHF
cdr3_nt: TGTGCCAGCGCCGACTATCGGAGCAATCAGCCCCAGCATTTT

j_call: TRBJ1-1
v_call: TRBV27
clone_size: .
d_call: .
cdr3_aa: CASSLVVGDLNTEAFF
cdr3_nt: TGTGCCAGCAGTTTGGTTGTAGGCGACTTGAACACTGAAGCTTTCTTT

j_call: TRBJ2-1
v_call: TRBV2
clone_size: .
d_call: .
cdr3_aa: CASSEAPGEEQFF
cdr3_nt: TGTGCCAGCAGTGAAGCGCCAGGGGAGGAGCAGTTCTTC

j_call: TRBJ2-6
v_call: TRBV12-3/TRBV12-4
clone_size: once
d_call: .
cdr3_aa: CANSTPVSGANVLTF
cdr3_nt: TGTGCCAACAGTACTCCCGTTTCTGGGGCCAACGTCCTGACTTTC

j_call: TRBJ1-2
v_call: TRBV5-6
clone_size: .
d_call: .
cdr3_aa: CASTLGTHGYTF
cdr3_nt: TGTGCCAGCACCTTGGGGACACACGGCTACACCTTC

j_call: TRBJ2-1
v_call: TRBV7-6
clone_size: few
d_call: .
cdr3_aa: CASSLSGVVHNEQFF
cdr3_nt: TGTGCCAGCAGCTTATCCGGGGTGGTCCACAATGAGCAGTTCTTC

j_call: TRBJ2-4
v_call: TRBV4-2
clone_size: few
d_call: .
cdr3_aa: CASSQDRTGVDIQYF
cdr3_nt: TGTGCCAGCAGCCAAGATAGGACGGGGGTGGACATTCAGTACTTC

j_call: TRBJ1-2
v_call: TRBV10-3
clone_size: .
d_call: .
cdr3_aa: CAIRTTLPELWGYTF
cdr3_nt: TGTGCCATCAGAACCACTCTCCCGGAGCTTTGGGGCTACACCTTC

j_call: TRBJ2-7
v_call: TRBV10-3
clone_size: .
d_call: .
cdr3_aa: CAISVRDSYSYEQYF
cdr3_nt: TGTGCCATCAGTGTCCGGGACTCCTACTCCTACGAGCAGTACTTC

j_call: TRBJ2-2
v_call: TRBV15
clone_size: few
d_call: .
cdr3_aa: CATSRDLAGELFF
cdr3_nt: TGTGCCACCAGCAGAGATCTGGCCGGGGAGCTGTTTTTT

j_call: TRBJ2-1
v_call: TRBV6-1
clone_size: few
d_call: .
cdr3_aa: CASSGLAPEQFF
cdr3_nt: TGTGCCAGCAGTGGACTGGCCCCTGAGCAGTTCTTC

j_call: TRBJ2-5
v_call: TRBV6-1
clone_size: .
d_call: .
cdr3_aa: CASSEVVAGGETQYF
cdr3_nt: TGTGCCAGCAGTGAAGTGGTAGCCGGCGGGGAGACCCAGTACTTC

j_call: TRBJ2-3
v_call: TRBV5-1
clone_size: few
d_call: TRBD1
cdr3_aa: CASSYRQGADTQYF
cdr3_nt: TGCGCCAGCAGCTACCGACAGGGAGCAGATACGCAGTATTTT

j_call: TRBJ1-2
v_call: TRBV24-1
clone_size: .
d_call: .
cdr3_aa: CATSDSLNYGYTF
cdr3_nt: TGTGCCACCAGTGATTCGCTAAACTATGGCTACACCTTC

j_call: TRBJ1-1
v_call: TRBV29-1
clone_size: few
d_call: .
cdr3_aa: CSVRAGDYTEAFF
cdr3_nt: TGCAGCGTTCGGGCAGGGGATTACACTGAAGCTTTCTTT

j_call: TRBJ2-1
v_call: TRBV19
clone_size: many
d_call: .
cdr3_aa: CASSMEDMNNEQFF
cdr3_nt: TGTGCCAGTAGTATGGAAGACATGAACAATGAGCAGTTCTTC

j_call: TRBJ2-1
v_call: TRBV7-4
clone_size: once
d_call: .
cdr3_aa: CASSLMGSESYNEQFF
cdr3_nt: TGTGCCAGCAGCTTAATGGGTTCCGAGTCCTACAATGAGCAGTTCTTC

j_call: TRBJ2-7
v_call: TRBV7-6
clone_size: many
d_call: .
cdr3_aa: CASSYSVETTLTYEQYF
cdr3_nt: TGTGCCAGCAGCTACTCGGTAGAGACGACATTAACCTACGAGCAGTACTTC

j_call: TRBJ2-7
v_call: TRBV10-3
clone_size: few
d_call: .
cdr3_aa: CAISTGDYEQYF
cdr3_nt: TGTGCCATCAGCACGGGGGACTACGAGCAGTACTTC

j_call: TRBJ1-1
v_call: TRBV5-1
clone_size: .
d_call: TRBD1
cdr3_aa: CASSLQGEDTEAFF
cdr3_nt: TGCGCCAGCAGCCTACAGGGGGAGGACACTGAAGCTTTCTTT

j_call: TRBJ1-6
v_call: TRBV7-2
clone_size: many
d_call: .
cdr3_aa: CASSLGQGVVPLHF
cdr3_nt: TGTGCCAGCAGCTTAGGCCAGGGAGTAGTACCCCTCCACTTT

j_call: TRBJ2-2
v_call: TRBV11-2
clone_size: .
d_call: .
cdr3_aa: CASSFRGGPLVVGELFF
cdr3_nt: TGTGCCAGCAGCTTTAGAGGGGGACCCTTGGTGGTGGGGGAGCTGTTTTTT

j_call: TRBJ2-3
v_call: TRBV4-1
clone_size: .
d_call: TRBD2
cdr3_aa: CASSQEWGLAGDLDTQYF
cdr3_nt: TGCGCCAGCAGCCAAGAATGGGGGCTAGCGGGGGATCTGGATACGCAGTATTTT

j_call: TRBJ2-3
v_call: TRBV7-3
clone_size: many
d_call: .
cdr3_aa: CASSGGDTQYF
cdr3_nt: TGTGCCAGCAGCGGAGGGGATACGCAGTATTTT

j_call: TRBJ2-2
v_call: TRBV24-1
clone_size: .
d_call: .
cdr3_aa: CATSDLDEELFF
cdr3_nt: TGTGCCACCAGTGACTTAGACGAGGAGCTGTTTTTT

j_call: TRBJ2-5
v_call: TRBV6-5
clone_size: .
d_call: .
cdr3_aa: CASSRRQWIQETQYF
cdr3_nt: TGTGCCAGCAGTCGCAGACAGTGGATTCAAGAGACCCAGTACTTC

j_call: TRBJ1-5
v_call: TRBV19
clone_size: few
d_call: .
cdr3_aa: CASSISRVDQPQHF
cdr3_nt: TGTGCCAGTAGTATCTCCAGGGTCGATCAGCCCCAGCATTTT

j_call: TRBJ2-5
v_call: TRBV2
clone_size: .
d_call: TRBD1
cdr3_aa: CASSPPTGLKTQYF
cdr3_nt: TGTGCCAGCAGTCCCCCGACAGGGTTGAAGACCCAGTACTTC

j_call: TRBJ1-1
v_call: TRBV19
clone_size: few
d_call: .
cdr3_aa: CASSISVTEAFF
cdr3_nt: TGTGCCAGTAGTATCAGTGTCACTGAAGCTTTCTTT

j_call: TRBJ2-5
v_call: TRBV20-1
clone_size: .
d_call: .
cdr3_aa: CSARDYREETQYF
cdr3_nt: TGCAGTGCTAGAGATTACAGGGAAGAGACCCAGTACTTC

j_call: TRBJ2-7
v_call: TRBV7-6
clone_size: many
d_call: .
cdr3_aa: CASSSTGLSYEQYF
cdr3_nt: TGTGCCAGCAGCTCCACGGGGCTGTCCTACGAGCAGTACTTC

j_call: TRBJ1-5
v_call: TRBV7-6
clone_size: .
d_call: .
cdr3_aa: CANSLTAANQPQHF
cdr3_nt: TGTGCCAACAGCTTGACAGCAGCCAATCAGCCCCAGCATTTT

j_call: TRBJ2-4
v_call: TRBV12-3/TRBV12-4
clone_size: many
d_call: TRBD2
cdr3_aa: CASSNLQGLAGELAKNIQYF
cdr3_nt: TGTGCCAGCAGCAACCTTCAGGGACTAGCGGGGGAACTAGCCAAAAACATTCAGTACTTC